The 12 T cell receptor beta chains below all came from one sample that was sequenced in a study of blood T cell repertoires in COVID-19. Here immunoSEQ multiplex PCR was the method, and the copy in TCRdb shows in-frame clones only, minus some. The table has under 200,000 clones, more than 70% seen once. The specimen was PBMCs or T cells enriched from blood (not recorded which). These TCRs come from a woman aged 18-29 years who had recovered from COVID-19.

CDR3 in DNA: TGTGCCAGCAGTTTGACGAGGAGCACTGAAGCTTTCTTT. As protein: CASSLTRSTEAFF. The V gene is TRBV27, the J gene TRBJ1-1; no definite D call. The CDR3 covers 13 residues. The V and J ends lost 3 bases and 4 bases respectively, with 9 bases between them. CDR1 is MNHEY and CDR2 is SMNVEV in the germline V gene (reference sequence).

V gene TRBV7-6 combines with J gene TRBJ2-2, with 8 nucleotides matching TRBD2. The CDR3 length is 16 residues. CDR1 is SGHVS and CDR2 is FNYEAQ in the germline V gene. Germline trimming cut 3 bases from V and 0 bases from J; bases unmatched to any gene: 3. The CDR3 is CASSLNGGANTGELFF. DNA for the CDR3: TGTGCCAGCAGCTTGAACGGGGGGGCGAACACCGGGGAGCTGTTTTTT.

This clone was seen only once. The gene calls are TRBV29-1 and TRBJ2-5, with TRBD2 identical over 8 bases. From germline, CDR1 is SQVTM and CDR2 ANQGSEA. V shed 6 bases and J 2 bases; nucleotides not matched to a gene: 14. CDR3 length: 16 residues. Here the CDR3 reads CSVGGGDGNSQETQYF. Written as DNA, the CDR3 is TGCAGCGTCGGGGGGGGAGACGGAAATTCACAAGAGACCCAGTACTTC.

J is TRBJ1-4 and V is TRBV29-1; TRBD1 is a possible D gene (6 bases). Trimming took off 6 bases at V and 7 bases at J, with 21 bases between the two ends. This CDR3 is 15 amino acids long. Looked up from germline, CDR1 is SQVTM and CDR2 is ANQGSEA. CDR3 loop: CSVPTSQGDSEKLFF. The DNA for the CDR3 is TGCAGCGTCCCAACATCACAGGGTGATAGTGAAAAACTGTTTTTT. The variable domain in full, with the rest retrieved from reference TRBV29-1 and TRBJ1-4, is SAVISQKPSRDICQRGTSLTIQCQVDSQVTMMFWYRQQPGQSLTLIATANQGSEATYESGFVIDKFPISRPNLTFSTLTVSNMSPEDSSIYLCSVPTSQGDSEKLFFGSGTQLSVL.

This sequence joins TRBV6-5 and TRBJ1-1; 8 bases map to TRBD1. CDR3 size: 15 residues. From germline, CDR1 is MNHEY and CDR2 SVGAGI. V gave up 3 bases and J gave up 4 bases; unmatched junction bases: 7. In DNA form, the CDR3 reads TGTGCCAGCAGTTATTCAGGGGGCAAGTTCACTGAAGCTTTCTTT. It is translated as CASSYSGGKFTEAFF.

The sample holds a few counts of this clone. V usage is TRBV6-1 and J usage is TRBJ2-6; D remains unclear. The V end was cut by 3 bases, the J end by 0 bases, with 6 bases between. The length of the CDR3 is 15 residues. The V gene's germline CDR1 is MNHNS and CDR2 SASEGT. CDR3 DNA sequence: TGTGCCAGCAGTGATCTGTACTCTGGGGCCAACGTCCTGACTTTC. Translating gives CASSDLYSGANVLTF.

The chain couples TRBV2 to TRBJ1-1; 8 nucleotides match TRBD1. This CDR3 has 15 residues. Looked up from germline, CDR1 is SNHLY and CDR2 is FYNNEI. The V and J ends lost 0 bases and 6 bases, in that order; junction bases with no gene match: 6. The CDR3 nucleotides read TGTGCCAGCAGTGAAGCTCGGACAGGGAGGCCTGAAGCTTTCTTT. It translates to CASSEARTGRPEAFF.

This chain uses TRBV29-1 with TRBJ2-5; D may be TRBD1 (5 bases). Germline V gene sequence: CDR1 SQVTM, CDR2 ANQGSEA. Between the trimmed V and J ends, which lost 2 bases and 0 bases, there was a span of 10 bases. The CDR3 spans 14 residues. The CDR3 here is CSVEQGTYQETQYF. CDR3 coding DNA: TGCAGCGTTGAACAGGGAACGTACCAAGAGACCCAGTACTTC.

The gene calls are TRBV27 and TRBJ1-2; D is possibly TRBD1 (6 bases). The V end lost 5 bases, the J end lost 8 bases, and 18 bases lay between the germline ends. Germline-derived CDR1 and CDR2 are MNHEY and SMNVEV (reference sequence). CDR3 size: 14 residues. The CDR3 is CASSPNPSGVGYTF. Written as DNA, the CDR3 is TGTGCCAGCAGTCCCAACCCCTCAGGGGTCGGCTACACCTTC.

This clone appeared a few times. This chain uses TRBV15 with TRBJ2-2; D is uncertain. The V gene's germline CDR1 is LNHNV and CDR2 YYDKDF (reference sequence). V shed 0 bases and J shed 4 bases, with 6 bases lying between them. The CDR3 covers 14 residues. The CDR3 loop is CATSRDQATGELFF. The DNA for the CDR3 is TGTGCCACCAGCAGAGACCAGGCCACCGGGGAGCTGTTTTTT.

J is TRBJ2-2 and V is TRBV19; possible D gene TRBD2, 6 bases. Germline V gene data show CDR1 as LNHDA and CDR2 as SQIVND (reference sequence). CDR3 size: 17 residues. Trimming removed 3 bases at V and 0 bases at J, with 14 bases between. CDR3 residues: CASSIFPDYANTGELFF. CDR3 in DNA: TGTGCCAGTAGTATTTTTCCGGACTACGCGAACACCGGGGAGCTGTTTTTT.

A remark on this clone: Other DNA sequences within the sample encode an identical CDR3. The chain has TRBV5-1 and TRBJ1-1; no clear D. Trimming cost V 0 bases and J 0 bases, with 9 bases left between them. Germline V gene lookup returns CDR1 SGHRS and CDR2 YFSETQ. The CDR3 length is 15 residues. CDR3 in amino acids: CASSLGTGMNTEAFF. The CDR3 DNA reads TGCGCCAGCAGCTTGGGTACGGGGATGAACACTGAAGCTTTCTTT.